These 3 T cell receptor beta chains were sequenced from one sample in a study of cytomegalovirus exposure and HLA in healthy donors. PCR primers comprised 60 Vbeta and 13 Jbeta primers. Here immunoSEQ multiplex PCR was the method, and the copy in TCRdb shows in-frame clones only, minus some. This sample carries about 98,000 clones, more than 60% of them seen once, and the ten largest clones take 2.5%. The material sequenced was PBMCs. These receptors originate from a man aged 45-60 years in good health and CMV-seronegative.

With respect to this clone: In the same sample, other DNA sequences code for this CDR3. The chain employs TRBV5-1 and TRBJ2-3; D is perhaps TRBD1 (6 bases). The CDR3 has 16 residues. The germline CDR1 and CDR2 sequences are SGHRS and YFSETQ. V dropped 4 bases and J dropped 0 bases, with 15 bases sitting between them. The CDR3 loop reads CASSPWGQTSTDTQYF. CDR3 nucleotides: TGCGCCAGCAGCCCGTGGGGACAAACTAGCACAGATACGCAGTATTTT.

The chain has TRBV28 and TRBJ1-1; D may be TRBD1 (5 bases). There are 13 residues in the CDR3. CDR1 and CDR2 (germline): MDHEN, SYDVKM. V was cut by 6 bases and J by 0 bases, with 8 bases left in between. The DNA for the CDR3 is TGTGCCAGCAGCCCGGGGGTGAACACTGAAGCTTTCTTT. The encoded protein is CASSPGVNTEAFF.

This clone is a singleton in its sample. The rearrangement links TRBV6-5 to TRBJ2-7, with unresolved D. The germline V and J ends were trimmed by 2 bases and 1 base, with 9 bases remaining between them. The V gene's germline CDR1 is MNHEY and CDR2 SVGAGI. The CDR3 sequence is 14 residues long. In nucleotides, the CDR3 is TGTGCCAGCAGTTACGGCTACGGGTCCTACGAGCAGTACTTC. Amino acids: CASSYGYGSYEQYF.